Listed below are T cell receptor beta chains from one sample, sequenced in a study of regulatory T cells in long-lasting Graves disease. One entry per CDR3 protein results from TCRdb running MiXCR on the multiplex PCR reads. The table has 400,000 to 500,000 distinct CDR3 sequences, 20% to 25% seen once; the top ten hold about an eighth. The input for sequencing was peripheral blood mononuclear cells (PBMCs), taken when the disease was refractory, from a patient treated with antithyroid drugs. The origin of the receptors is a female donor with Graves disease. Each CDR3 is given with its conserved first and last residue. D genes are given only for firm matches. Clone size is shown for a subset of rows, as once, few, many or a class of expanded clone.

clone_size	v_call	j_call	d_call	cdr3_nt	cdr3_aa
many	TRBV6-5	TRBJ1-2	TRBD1	TGTGCCAGCAGTTTAGACAGGGGGCTTGGCTACACCTTC	CASSLDRGLGYTF
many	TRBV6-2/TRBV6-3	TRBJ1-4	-	TGTGCCAGCAGTTATTGGTACATCGAGAAAACTAATGAAAAACTGTTTTTT	CASSYWYIEKTNEKLFF
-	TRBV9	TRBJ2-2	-	TGTGCCAGCAGCGTAGCGAGAACCGGGGAGCTGTTTTTT	CASSVARTGELFF
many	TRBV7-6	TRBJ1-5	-	TGTGCCAGCAGCTTAGGTAGTATCCAGCCCCAGCATTTT	CASSLGSIQPQHF
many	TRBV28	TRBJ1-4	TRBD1	TGTGCCAGCAGTCCTTCAGGGGGGGGGGCTAATGAAAAACTGTTTTTT	CASSPSGGGANEKLFF
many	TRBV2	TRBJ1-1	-	TGTGCCAGCAGTAAAGGGGGGAGCACTGAAGCTTTCTTT	CASSKGGSTEAFF
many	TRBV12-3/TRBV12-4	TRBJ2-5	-	TGTGCCAGCAGAGGACGGAACCAAGAGACCCAGTACTTC	CASRGRNQETQYF
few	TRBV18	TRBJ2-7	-	TGTGCCAGCTCACCAAGGGGCTCTTGGTACGAGCAGTACTTC	CASSPRGSWYEQYF
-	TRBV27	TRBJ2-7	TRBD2	TGTGCCAGCAGTTCAAACAGGGGAACTAGCGGGAGATCCTACGAGCAGTACTTC	CASSSNRGTSGRSYEQYF
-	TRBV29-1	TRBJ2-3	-	TGCAGCGTTGCAAAGGGGGGGCCCACAGATACGCAGTATTTT	CSVAKGGPTDTQYF
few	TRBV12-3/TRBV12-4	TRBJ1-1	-	TGTGCCAGCGATCTCGACCTTAGGGGTGAAGCTCTCTTT	CASDLDLRGEALF
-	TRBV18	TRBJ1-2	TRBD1	TGTGCCAGCTCCCCGGGACAGTTGGACTATGGCTACACCTTC	CASSPGQLDYGYTF
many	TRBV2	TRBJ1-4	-	TGTGCCAGCATGGCAAGGGTGGGTGAAAAACTGTTTTTT	CASMARVGEKLFF
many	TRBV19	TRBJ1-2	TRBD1	TGTGCCAGTATGGGACAGGGATTCTATGGCTACACCTTC	CASMGQGFYGYTF
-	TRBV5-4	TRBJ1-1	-	TGTGCCAGCAGCTTTTTCGGTGGTGCGAACACTGAAGCTTTCTTT	CASSFFGGANTEAFF
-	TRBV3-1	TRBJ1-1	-	TGTGCCAGCAGCCAAGGCGGGGGCCCCACTGAAGCTTTCTTT	CASSQGGGPTEAFF
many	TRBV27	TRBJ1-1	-	TGTGCCAGCAGTTCTCACCGGGACAACGGGGAAGCTTTCTTT	CASSSHRDNGEAFF
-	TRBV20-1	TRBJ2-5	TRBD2	TGCAGTGGAGAAAGCGGGGGGGCAGAGACCCAGTACTTC	CSGESGGAETQYF
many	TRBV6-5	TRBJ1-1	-	TGTGCCAGCAGTTTTAAGGTTAGGACAGAAGCTTTCTTT	CASSFKVRTEAFF
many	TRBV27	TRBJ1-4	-	TGTGCCAGCTCCACAGTAGGTCGTGCGGGTGAAAAACTGTTTTTT	CASSTVGRAGEKLFF
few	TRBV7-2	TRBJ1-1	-	TGTGCCAGCAGCGATACCGGTCGGACTGAAGCTTTCTTT	CASSDTGRTEAFF
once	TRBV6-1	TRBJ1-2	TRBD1	TGTGCCAGCAGCCTACCTGGGACAGCCTATGGCTACACCTTC	CASSLPGTAYGYTF
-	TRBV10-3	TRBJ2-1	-	TGTGCCATCAGTCGGGAGTCGCCTAATGGGCTAGGTGAGCAGTTCTTC	CAISRESPNGLGEQFF
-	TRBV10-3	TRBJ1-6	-	TGTGCCATCACTGGGGAGGGTGCGCCCCTCCACTTT	CAITGEGAPLHF
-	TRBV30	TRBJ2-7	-	TGTGCCTGGAGTCCCGTGGGGACTCCCTACGAGCAGTACTTC	CAWSPVGTPYEQYF
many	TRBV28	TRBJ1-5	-	TGTGCCGGATGCCCCCACGGGGAGGGGTTTTGTCAGCCCCAGCATTTT	CAGCPHGEGFCQPQHF
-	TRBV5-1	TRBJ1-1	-	TGCGCCAGCAGCTTTGGAGGGGTTGGCATGAACACTGAAGCTTTCTTT	CASSFGGVGMNTEAFF
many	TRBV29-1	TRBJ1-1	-	TGCAGCGTCGGGACGTCTGAAGCTTTCTTT	CSVGTSEAFF
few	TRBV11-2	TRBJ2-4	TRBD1	TGTGCCAGCAGCTTAGGGTACAGGGGGCGGGACATTCAGTACTTC	CASSLGYRGRDIQYF
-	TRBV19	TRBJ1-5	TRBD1	TGTGCCAGTAGTTTCCCCTCTTCGGGACAGGGTTGGTATAGCAATCAGCCCCAGCATTTT	CASSFPSSGQGWYSNQPQHF
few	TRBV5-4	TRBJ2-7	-	TGTGCCAGCAGCTTGGACACCGCCTACGAGCAGTACTTC	CASSLDTAYEQYF
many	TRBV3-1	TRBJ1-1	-	TGTGCCAGCAGCCAAGAAGGGCGGACTGAAGCTTTCTTT	CASSQEGRTEAFF
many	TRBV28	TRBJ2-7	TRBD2	TGTGCCAGTCCAGCCCTTGTAGCGGGATCCTACGAGCAGTACTTC	CASPALVAGSYEQYF
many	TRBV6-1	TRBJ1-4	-	TGTGCCAGCTCCTCGACAATGATGGGGGAAAAACTGTTTTTT	CASSSTMMGEKLFF
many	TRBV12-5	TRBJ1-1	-	TGTGCTAGTGGTTTGGGTGACTTTTATAGCATAGCAGAGGAAGCTTTCTTT	CASGLGDFYSIAEEAFF
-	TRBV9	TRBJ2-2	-	TGTGCCAGCAGCGACCGGCAAACCGGGGAGCTGTTTTTT	CASSDRQTGELFF
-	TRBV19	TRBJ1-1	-	TGTGCCAGTAACTCGGGACGGCAGAACACTGAAGCTTTCTTT	CASNSGRQNTEAFF
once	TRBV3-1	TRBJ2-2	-	TGTGCCAGCAGCCAAGCGGGGACCGGGGAGCTGTTTTTT	CASSQAGTGELFF
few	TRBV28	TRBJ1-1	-	TGTGCCAGCTGCAGGGGAATAGGAACTGAAGCTTTCTTT	CASCRGIGTEAFF
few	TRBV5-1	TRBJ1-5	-	TGCGCCAGCAGCCCTGACGGGTACAATCAGCCCCAGCATTTT	CASSPDGYNQPQHF
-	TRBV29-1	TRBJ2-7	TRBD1	TGCAGCGTTGGGGACAGTAGGTCCTACGAGCAGTACTTC	CSVGDSRSYEQYF
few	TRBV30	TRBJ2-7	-	TGTGCCTGGACTATACAGGGATACGAGCAGTACTTC	CAWTIQGYEQYF
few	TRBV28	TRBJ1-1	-	TGTGCCAGCAGTCTTGCCCCCACGGGAGCTTTCTTT	CASSLAPTGAFF
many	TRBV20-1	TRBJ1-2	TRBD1	TGCAGATCGACAGGGCCGGACGGCTACACCTTC	CRSTGPDGYTF
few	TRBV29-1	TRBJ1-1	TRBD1	TGCAGCGTTGACCCGACAGGGGTGAACACTGAAGCTTTCTTT	CSVDPTGVNTEAFF
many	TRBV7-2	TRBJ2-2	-	TGTGCCAGCAGCCATGGGACGAACACCGGGGAGCTGTTTTTT	CASSHGTNTGELFF
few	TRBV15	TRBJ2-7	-	TGTGCCACCAGCAGAGAGCCTGGGGGCTACGAGCAGTACTTC	CATSREPGGYEQYF
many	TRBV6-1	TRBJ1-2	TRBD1	TGTGCCAGCACAGGGGGCAGTGACTATGGCTACACCTTC	CASTGGSDYGYTF
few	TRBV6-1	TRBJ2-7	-	TGTGCCAGCGAAGAGACAGCTACCTACGAGCAGTACTTC	CASEETATYEQYF
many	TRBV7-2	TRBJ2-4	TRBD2	TGTGCCAGCAGCGTTACTAGCGGGGGGCCCGAAAACATTCAGTACTTC	CASSVTSGGPENIQYF